This T cell receptor (beta chain) emerged from a study of synovial regulatory T cells in juvenile arthritis. Study observations and caveats: Synovial Tregs shared more CDR3 sequences with iaTregs than other blood Tregs. Largely private between patients, iaTreg TCR repertoires showed partial overlap with synovial Teff and blood CPL repertoires.

TCRdb's copy holds only in-frame clones and misses some; the assay was immunoSEQ multiplex PCR. The sample totals more than 7,500 clones. Concerning this clone: What it recognizes is unknown.

Roughly eleven-patient cohort: around eleven active juvenile idiopathic arthritis patients, 3 polyarticular, 8 oligoarticular. Germline V lookup: CDR1 MNHEY, CDR2 SVGAGI. This CDR3 comprises 15 residues. No DNA accompanies this entry. The source is a donor aged 2 to 35 with juvenile idiopathic arthritis. This chain uses TRBV6-5 with TRBJ2-7; TCRdb's D gene call, TRBD1, goes unchecked for lack of DNA. What was sequenced was Treg cells from blood. Subset reported: remaining (HLA-DR-negative) circulating blood Treg cells. CDR3 amino acids: CASSYWGTGLNEQYF.